What follows are 23 T cell receptor beta chains derived from one specimen sequenced in a study of T cells in Graves' hyperthyroidism and ophthalmopathy. Regions amplified from RNA transcripts were the TCR beta CDR3 regions. Using the HTBI primer set, a first-round RT-PCR was run on the TCR CDR3. From the multiplex PCR reads, TCRdb called clonotypes with MiXCR, one entry per CDR3 protein. The sample yields approximately 700,000 distinct CDR3 sequences, over 40% seen once. Sequenced material: peripheral blood or thyroid tissue (not recorded which). These receptors originate from an adult man with Graves' disease, either hyperthyroidism or ophthalmopathy (not recorded which).

In this sample, this clonotype turned up a few times. The rearrangement joins TRBV19 to TRBJ2-7, with D possibly matching TRBD2 (5 bases). The V gene's germline CDR1 is LNHDA and CDR2 SQIVND (reference sequence). CDR3 length: 15 amino acids. The V end lost 3 bases, the J end lost 0 bases, and 12 bases lay between the germline ends. CDR3 residues: CASSMGSAGSYEQYF. As DNA, the CDR3 is TGTGCCAGTAGTATGGGGTCTGCGGGCTCCTACGAGCAGTACTTC.

The chain couples TRBV2 to TRBJ1-5, with D possibly being TRBD1 (5 bases). The CDR3 has 16 amino acids. CDR1 SNHLY and CDR2 FYNNEI come from the germline V gene. Trimming took 5 bases from V and 2 from J, leaving 16 bases between them. The CDR3 DNA follows: TGTGCCAGCAGTCCTAAATGGGGCCGGGGCAATCAGCCCCAGCATTTT. Translated: CASSPKWGRGNQPQHF.

In its sample, this clonotype was seen once. This chain connects TRBV20-1 to TRBJ1-5; 8 bases align to TRBD1. The V and J ends lost 3 bases and 6 bases, in that order; junction bases with no gene match: 16. The CDR3 spans 17 residues. Looked up from germline, CDR1 is DFQATT and CDR2 is SNEGSKA (reference sequence). In DNA form, the CDR3 reads TGCAGTGCTAGTGGTGGTGGGCGGACAGGGTCGGGTCAGCCCCAGCATTTT. This codes for CSASGGGRTGSGQPQHF.

The chain employs TRBV6-5 and TRBJ1-1, with 11 nucleotides matching TRBD1. V lost 2 bases to trimming and J lost 0 bases; unmatched junction nucleotides: 2. The germline gives CDR1 MNHEY, CDR2 SVGAGI. There are 16 residues in the CDR3. CDR3 residues: CASSYGTGGLNTEAFF. CDR3 nucleotides: TGTGCCAGCAGTTACGGGACAGGGGGTTTGAACACTGAAGCTTTCTTT.

Here the CDR3 DNA reads TGTGCCAGCCAAGGCCCCGGGGACTATAATTCACCCCTCCACTTT. It codes for CASQGPGDYNSPLHF. J is TRBJ1-6 and V is TRBV25-1; no definite D call. CDR1 MGHDK and CDR2 SYGVNS come from the germline V gene. This CDR3 has 15 amino acids. Trimming shortened V by 8 bases and J by 3 bases, and 14 bases separated the two germline ends.

Only a few counts were recorded for this clonotype. The chain recombines TRBV10-3 with TRBJ1-2; D is ambiguous. The V end lost 9 bases, the J end lost 4 bases, and 27 bases lay between the germline ends. The germline V gene has CDR1 ENHRY and CDR2 SYGVKD. This CDR3 has 17 amino acids. The CDR3: CAIQLPGLVHLGYGYTF. The CDR3 coding sequence is TGTGCCATTCAATTACCGGGCCTAGTTCACCTAGGCTATGGCTACACCTTC.

This clonotype was picked up many times. The chain couples TRBV24-1 to TRBJ1-2, with D hard to call. Germline V gene sequence: CDR1 KGHDR, CDR2 SFDVKD. The CDR3 contains 14 residues. V gave up 5 bases and J gave up 0 bases, with 9 bases separating them. The CDR3 nucleotides are TGTGCCACCAGTGGTCAGGAAACTAACTATGGCTACACCTTC. As protein: CATSGQETNYGYTF.

With regard to this clonotype: Germline and junction disagree at one end, which may indicate a read error. The rearrangement joins TRBV5-1 to TRBJ2-7, with 8 bases identical to TRBD2. Germline-derived CDR1 and CDR2 are SGHRS and YFSETQ. The CDR3 is 17 amino acids. The CDR3 region has the DNA TGCGCCAGCAGGTTGGGGCTAGCGGGCGGTGCGGTCTACGAGCAGTACTTC. This translates into CASRLGLAGGAVYEQYF.

This clonotype was detected only a few times. The rearrangement uses TRBV6-1 and TRBJ1-6; TRBD1 aligns across 10 bases. Germline assignment: CDR1 MNHNS and CDR2 SASEGT. The CDR3 loop spans 15 amino acids. With V trimmed by 5 bases and J by 7 bases, 5 bases remained unmatched. CDR3 in amino acids: CASSSRDRGNSPLHF. CDR3 DNA sequence: TGTGCCAGCAGTTCCCGGGACAGGGGAAATTCACCCCTCCACTTT.

The table lists this clonotype with a count of one. V gene TRBV10-3 combines with J gene TRBJ1-2, with 7 nucleotides matching TRBD1. Germline V lookup: CDR1 ENHRY, CDR2 SYGVKD. This CDR3 contains 16 residues. V lost 4 bases, J lost 8 bases, and 16 bases stayed unmatched. The chain's CDR3 is CAISGNGQASPRGYTF. The CDR3 DNA reads as TGTGCCATCAGTGGCAACGGACAGGCCTCTCCCCGGGGCTACACCTTC.

The CDR3 DNA is TGTGCCAGCAGTGAATTCAACAGGGAAGAGACCCAGTACTTC. It yields the protein CASSEFNREETQYF. The chain links TRBV25-1 to TRBJ2-5, with D perhaps matching TRBD1 (6 bases). Germline assignment: CDR1 MGHDK and CDR2 SYGVNS. This CDR3 spans 14 amino acids. V was clipped by 1 base and J by 3 bases, with 9 bases between them.

In its sample, this clonotype was seen a few times. The J gene is TRBJ1-1, the V gene TRBV2, with TRBD1 as a possible D gene (6 bases). Germline V gene sequence: CDR1 SNHLY, CDR2 FYNNEI. The CDR3 contains 14 residues. The V end was cut by 1 base, the J end by 7 bases, with 13 bases between. DNA of the CDR3: TGTGCCAGCAGTGAAGGGGACCCGGGACATGAAGCTTTCTTT. Translated, it gives CASSEGDPGHEAFF. Full variable domain (remainder filled in from reference TRBV2 and TRBJ1-1): EPEVTQTPSHQVTQMGQEVILRCVPISNHLYFYWYRQILGQKVEFLVSFYNNEISEKSEIFDDQFSVERPDGSNFTLKIRSTKLEDSAMYFCASSEGDPGHEAFFGQGTRLTVV.

This clonotype occurred many times. J is TRBJ1-3 and V is TRBV2, with unresolved D. V shed 5 bases and J shed 2 bases, with 7 bases lying between them. There are 13 residues in the CDR3. Per the germline V gene, CDR1 is SNHLY and CDR2 is FYNNEI. The CDR3 DNA reads TGTGCCAGCAGTCAGGCCCCTGGAAACACCATATATTTT. It yields the protein CASSQAPGNTIYF.

The V gene is TRBV2, the J gene TRBJ1-5; 7 positions agree with TRBD1. CDR1 is SNHLY and CDR2 is FYNNEI in the germline V gene. The CDR3 loop spans 14 amino acids. J lost 5 bases, V lost 9 bases, and 10 bases had no gene match. The chain's CDR3 is CASTKDRPDQPQHF. In DNA form, the CDR3 reads TGTGCCAGTACCAAGGACAGGCCCGATCAGCCCCAGCATTTT.

There are a few counts of this clonotype. This chain connects TRBV7-3 to TRBJ1-5; TRBD1 aligns across 9 bases. The CDR3 length is 16 residues. Germline assignment: CDR1 SGHTA and CDR2 FQGTGA. V trimming: 5 bases; J trimming: 3 bases; junction bases outside the gene matches: 8. CDR3 coding DNA: TGTGCCAGCAGCCAAACGGACAGGGGCTACAATCAGCCCCAGCATTTT. This codes for CASSQTDRGYNQPQHF.

A few counts support this clonotype. The V and J genes are TRBV7-9 and TRBJ1-5; D gene uncertain. Germline CDR1 is SEHNR and CDR2 is FQNEAQ (reference sequence). This CDR3 comprises 15 residues. Trimming took 0 bases from V and 2 from J, leaving 8 bases between them. Here the CDR3 DNA reads TGTGCCAGCAGCTTAGCGGACGGAGGCAATCAGCCCCAGCATTTT. It is translated as CASSLADGGNQPQHF.

This chain links TRBV29-1 with TRBJ2-3; TRBD1 might be the D (5 bases). Trimming pared 7 bases from V and 2 bases from J, leaving 13 bases between. CDR3 length: 13 amino acids. Germline assignment: CDR1 SQVTM and CDR2 ANQGSEA. CDR3 DNA sequence: TGCAGCGCTGACAGCCCGTCCACAGATACGCAGTATTTT. It translates to CSADSPSTDTQYF.

This clonotype occurred a few times. V is TRBV7-2 and J is TRBJ2-2; D possibly corresponds to TRBD2 (5 bases). This CDR3 contains 16 residues. V shed 1 base and J shed 0 bases, with 9 bases lying between them. The V gene's germline CDR1 is SGHTA and CDR2 FQGNSA. The CDR3 nucleotides are TGTGCCAGCAGCTTAGTAGCCGGGGCGAACACCGGGGAGCTGTTTTTT. Translation gives CASSLVAGANTGELFF.

In its sample, this clonotype was seen once. The V call is TRBV7-9, the J call TRBJ1-2; D ambiguous. CDR1 and CDR2 (germline): SEHNR, FQNEAQ (reference sequence). The CDR3 is made up of 19 amino acids. The V end lost 6 bases, the J end lost 6 bases, and 32 bases lay between the germline ends. CDR3 residues: CASSYSFTSGPTSRNGYTF. CDR3 coding DNA: TGTGCCAGCAGTTACTCGTTCACGTCCGGGCCAACTTCGCGGAATGGCTACACCTTC.

The V call is TRBV19, the J call TRBJ2-5; D remains unclear. CDR1 is LNHDA and CDR2 is SQIVND in the germline V gene (reference sequence). This CDR3 has 13 residues. Trimming left V 2 bases short and J 5 bases short, with 9 bases between. CDR3 in amino acids: CASSIMVAETQYF. The CDR3 DNA follows: TGTGCCAGTAGTATAATGGTGGCGGAGACCCAGTACTTC. The full variable domain, its missing parts supplied by reference TRBV19 and TRBJ2-5, is DGGITQSPKYLFRKEGQNVTLSCEQNLNHDAMYWYRQDPGQGLRLIYYSQIVNDFQKGDIAEGYSVSREKKESFPLTVTSAQKNPTAFYLCASSIMVAETQYFGPGTRLLVL.

This sequence joins TRBV19 and TRBJ1-5, with D possibly TRBD1 on 6 matching bases. The CDR3 extends over 15 amino acids. V was trimmed by 7 bases and J by 3 bases, leaving 16 bases between them. Germline loops: CDR1 LNHDA, CDR2 SQIVND (reference sequence). CDR3 bases: TGTGCCAGTACGGTCTTGGGGGGCACCAATCAGCCCCAGCATTTT. It specifies CASTVLGGTNQPQHF.

Note on this clonotype: With a much larger clone just one base away, this may be a read error. The gene calls are TRBV7-3 and TRBJ1-4; TRBD1 matches 7 bases. In germline, CDR1 is SGHTA, CDR2 FQGTGA. J gave up 3 bases and V 8 bases, and 6 bases lay outside the gene matches. The CDR3 has 14 amino acids. As DNA, the CDR3 is TGTGCCAGCGGCATCGGGACAGCTAATGAAAAACTGTTTTTT. Translating gives CASGIGTANEKLFF.

The chain uses TRBV4-1 and TRBJ1-1; D is possibly TRBD1 (5 bases). In germline, CDR1 is MGHRA, CDR2 YSYEKL. This CDR3 spans 15 amino acids. Deletions cut 4 bases from V and 0 bases from J, with 12 bases between. The DNA of the CDR3 is TGCGCCAGCAGCCCTCTAGGGGTCCTGAACACTGAAGCTTTCTTT. Translated: CASSPLGVLNTEAFF.